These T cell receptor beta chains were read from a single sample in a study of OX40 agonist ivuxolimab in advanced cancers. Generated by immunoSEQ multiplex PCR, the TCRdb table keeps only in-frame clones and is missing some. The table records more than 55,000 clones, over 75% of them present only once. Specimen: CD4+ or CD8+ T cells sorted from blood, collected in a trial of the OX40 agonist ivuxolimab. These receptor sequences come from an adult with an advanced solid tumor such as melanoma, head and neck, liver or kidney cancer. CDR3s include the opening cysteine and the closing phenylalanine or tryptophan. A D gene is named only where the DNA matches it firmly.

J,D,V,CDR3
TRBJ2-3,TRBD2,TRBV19,CASSMAPPLAGGPTDTQYF
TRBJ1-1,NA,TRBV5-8,CASSLGASATEAFF
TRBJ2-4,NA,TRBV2,CASSEVVANLAKNIQYF
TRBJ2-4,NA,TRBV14,CASSQDSGGTQNIQYF
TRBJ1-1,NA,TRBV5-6,CASSLTDTEAFF
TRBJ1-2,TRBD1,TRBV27,CASRTDRRTYGYTF
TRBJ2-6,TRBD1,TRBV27,CASSFYGTGGFGANVLTF
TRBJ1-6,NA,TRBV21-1,CASSKNRGGPAPLHF
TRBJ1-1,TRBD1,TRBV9,CASSQGDRGRTEAFF
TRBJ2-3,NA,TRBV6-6,CATADSIRPSTDTQYF
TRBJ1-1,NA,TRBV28,CASGSGQDTEAFF
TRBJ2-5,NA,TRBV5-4,CASSFSNSPETQYF
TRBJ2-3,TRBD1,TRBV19,CATQTGFGTDTQYF
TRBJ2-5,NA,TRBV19,CASSPWGPGETQYF
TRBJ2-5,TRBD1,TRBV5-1,CASSPGQQETQYF
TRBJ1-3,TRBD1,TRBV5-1,CASSLAGVDRAYSGNTIYF
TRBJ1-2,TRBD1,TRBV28,CASTVQGEQAGYTF
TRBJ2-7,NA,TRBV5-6,CASSFTGSGEQYF
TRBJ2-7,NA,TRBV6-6,CASQSTGVEQYF
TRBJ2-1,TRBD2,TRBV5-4,CASSQWTSDNEQFF
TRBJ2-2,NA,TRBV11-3,CASSLTSRGTGELFF
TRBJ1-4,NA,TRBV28,CASSLDVNEKLFF
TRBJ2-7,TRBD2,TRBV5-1,CASSFSGGEYEQYF
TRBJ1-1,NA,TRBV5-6,CASSFSTEAFF
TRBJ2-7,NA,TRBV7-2,CASSPSSGAQYEQYF
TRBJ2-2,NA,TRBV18,CASSPGLNTGELFF
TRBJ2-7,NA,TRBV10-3,CAISESAVGRTYEQYF
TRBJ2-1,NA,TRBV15,CATSTRGRNEQFF
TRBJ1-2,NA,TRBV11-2,CASSRLEATTNYGYTF
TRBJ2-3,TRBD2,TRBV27,CASSFLAGGTDTQYF
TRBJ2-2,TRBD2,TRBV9,CASSLIAGGFGELFF
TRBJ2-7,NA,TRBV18,CASSPNRLDEQYF
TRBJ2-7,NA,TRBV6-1,CASSEPWAGEQYF
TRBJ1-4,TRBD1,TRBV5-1,CASSLGNRGTNEKLFF
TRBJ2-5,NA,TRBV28,CASRRGLQETQYF
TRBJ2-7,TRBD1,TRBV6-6,CASSSPGTGDYEQYF
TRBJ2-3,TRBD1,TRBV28,CASSEIRQGGSGADTQYF
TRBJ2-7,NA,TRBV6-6,CASSHMDYPEQYF
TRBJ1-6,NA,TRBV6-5,CASSSSYNSPLHF
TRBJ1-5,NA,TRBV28,CASSPQESRSNQPQHF
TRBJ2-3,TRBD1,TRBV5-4,CASSVGQDTDTQYF